This is a list of T cell receptor beta chains from one sample in a study of control samples from healthy donors and cancer patients. Assay: immunoSEQ multiplex PCR; the TCRdb copy retains only in-frame clones and omits some. The table lists 120,000 or so clones, approximately 88% of them singletons. The sample consisted of blood. The receptor set was obtained from a man aged 50 or older in good health. The CDR3 runs from the conserved cysteine through the conserved F or W. The D gene is left open where the match is weak. Where a row states a size, it is once, few, many or the class of an expanded clone; other rows omit it.

>NA|TRBJ1-2|TRBV2|NA
TGTGCCAGCAGTGAAGCCACCTATGGCTACACCTTC
CASSEATYGYTF
>NA|TRBJ1-2|TRBV12-3/TRBV12-4|NA
TGTGCCAGCAGTTTAGTCCTAGACTATGGCTACACCTTC
CASSLVLDYGYTF
>TRBD1|TRBJ1-3|TRBV7-2|NA
TGTGCCAGCAGCTCAGGGGGTTCAGGAAACACCATATATTTT
CASSSGGSGNTIYF
>NA|TRBJ1-2|TRBV10-3|NA
TGTGCCATCAGTGATGGCGTCTATGGCTACACCTTC
CAISDGVYGYTF
>NA|TRBJ2-1|TRBV10-3|NA
TGTGCCGCGAGCGGGTTAGACAATGAGCAGTTCTTC
CAASGLDNEQFF
>NA|TRBJ1-1|TRBV5-4|NA
TGTGCCAGCAGCTCGGAAGGCTCTATTAACACTGAAGCTTTCTTT
CASSSEGSINTEAFF
>NA|TRBJ1-1|TRBV6-5|NA
TGTGCCAGCAGCGGATCCCCGGGACCTGAAGCTTTCTTT
CASSGSPGPEAFF
>NA|TRBJ2-6|TRBV5-1|NA
TGCGCCAGCAGCGTTAATTTTGTCGGGGCTTCAGGGGCCAACGTCCTGACTTTC
CASSVNFVGASGANVLTF
>TRBD2|TRBJ2-3|TRBV9|NA
TGTGCCAGCAGCCTGGCGGGGGGGCTTGGAGATACGCAGTATTTT
CASSLAGGLGDTQYF
>TRBD1|TRBJ2-5|TRBV10-1|NA
TGCGCCAGCACCGCAGGGGGCGGCGAGACCCAGTACTTC
CASTAGGGETQYF
>TRBD2|TRBJ2-1|TRBV6-2/TRBV6-3|NA
TGTGCCAGCAACCCCCGGGGGGGCCTGAATGAGCAGTTCTTC
CASNPRGGLNEQFF
>NA|TRBJ1-1|TRBV19|once
TGTGCCAGACGGACAGTCCAGGGTGACACTGAAGCTTTCTTT
CARRTVQGDTEAFF
>TRBD1|TRBJ1-1|TRBV19|NA
TGTGCCAGTTCCGACAGGGGGATATCGTCGGCTTTCTTT
CASSDRGISSAFF
>TRBD2|TRBJ2-4|TRBV18|NA
TGTGCCAGCTCACCCCAAGGACTAGCGGGGGGACAAAACATTCAGTACTTC
CASSPQGLAGGQNIQYF
>NA|TRBJ1-4|TRBV30|once
TGTGCCTGGAGTCCCCTGGGGGCGGGGGAAAAACTGTTTTTT
CAWSPLGAGEKLFF
>NA|TRBJ2-5|TRBV7-2|NA
TGTGCCAGCAGCTTACAAGAGACCCAGTACTTC
CASSLQETQYF
>NA|TRBJ1-2|TRBV30|NA
TGTGCCTGGGTCGAGGGTAGAGGCTACACCTTC
CAWVEGRGYTF
>NA|TRBJ1-5|TRBV28|NA
TGTGCCAGCAGTTTAGGGGGCGAAGTGGGCCTCGGCAATCAGCCCCAGCATTTT
CASSLGGEVGLGNQPQHF
>TRBD1|TRBJ2-3|TRBV5-5|NA
TGTGCCAGCAGCCCTCCGGGACAGGGCACAGATACGCAGTATTTT
CASSPPGQGTDTQYF
>NA|TRBJ1-4|TRBV27|NA
TGTGCCACCACGGGGTTCGCTAATGAAAAACTGTTTTTT
CATTGFANEKLFF
>NA|TRBJ1-2|TRBV5-6|NA
TGTGCCAGCAGCCCGTTAACTAGACAGTTGGTTAACTATGGCTACACCTTC
CASSPLTRQLVNYGYTF
>TRBD1|TRBJ1-6|TRBV5-5|NA
TGTGCCAGCAGCTTGGCCACAGGGGGCGTTAATTCACCCCTCCACTTT
CASSLATGGVNSPLHF
>NA|TRBJ1-5|TRBV6-2/TRBV6-3|NA
TGTGCCAGCAGTTACTCGACCCTGGAGTTGGTCAATCAGCCCCAGCATTTT
CASSYSTLELVNQPQHF
>NA|TRBJ2-7|TRBV5-1|once
TGCGCCAGCAGCCTCTCAAGCGGGCGCTCCTACGAGCAGTACTTC
CASSLSSGRSYEQYF
>NA|TRBJ1-1|TRBV6-6|NA
TGTGCCAGCAGTACAGTCCCGAACACTGAAGCTTTCTTT
CASSTVPNTEAFF
>NA|TRBJ1-2|TRBV6-5|NA
TGTGCCAGCAGTTACTCTGGGGGCTGGGGCTACACCTTC
CASSYSGGWGYTF
>NA|TRBJ1-2|TRBV19|NA
TGTGCCAGTAGCCCTACGAACGTACAGGGCTCTGGTGGCTACACCTTC
CASSPTNVQGSGGYTF
>TRBD2|TRBJ2-7|TRBV27|once
TGTGCCAGCGGGGGAGCGGGGTTCGGCTACGAGCAGTACTTC
CASGGAGFGYEQYF
>NA|TRBJ1-5|TRBV30|NA
TGTGCCTGGAGTGCCCAGGGCCACCAGCCCCAGCATTTT
CAWSAQGHQPQHF
>NA|TRBJ2-1|TRBV30|few
TGTGCCTGGAGCTTGAAGGGTTCCTACAATGAGCAGTTCTTC
CAWSLKGSYNEQFF
>TRBD1|TRBJ2-7|TRBV27|NA
TGTGCCAGCAGTTTGGGGAGCGACAGGGGATTATACGAGCAGTACTTC
CASSLGSDRGLYEQYF
>NA|TRBJ2-2|TRBV4-3|NA
TGCGCCAGCAGCCAACCCGCCGGGAAGGGATCGGCCACCGGGGAGCTGTTTTTT
CASSQPAGKGSATGELFF
>TRBD1|TRBJ2-2|TRBV2|NA
TGTGCCATCCTCCAGGGACAGCAAACTGAGGCCGGGGAGCTGTTTTTT
CAILQGQQTEAGELFF
>TRBD2|TRBJ2-1|TRBV27|NA
TGTGCCAGCAGTCCCCCGGGACTAGACACCACAGAGTTCTTC
CASSPPGLDTTEFF
>NA|TRBJ2-5|TRBV29-1|once
TGCAGCGTTGAAATGGAATTGGAGACCCAGTACTTC
CSVEMELETQYF
>NA|TRBJ2-1|TRBV2|once
TGTGCCAGCAGTTTCTCCGGGTACGATGAGCAGTTCTTC
CASSFSGYDEQFF
>NA|TRBJ1-2|TRBV30|NA
TGTGCCGTGGACAGACCTAACTATGGCTACACCTTC
CAVDRPNYGYTF
>NA|TRBJ1-5|TRBV6-5|NA
TGTGCCAGCAGTTACTCGGGAACCGGGGGGCAGCCCCAGCATTTT
CASSYSGTGGQPQHF
>NA|TRBJ1-2|TRBV5-6|NA
TGTGCCAGCAGCTGGGTGGGGGGCTCGGGGCACGGGAGCTACACCTTC
CASSWVGGSGHGSYTF
>TRBD1|TRBJ1-4|TRBV27|NA
TGTGCCAGCAGTCTATCCACAGGGGGGAAACTGTTTTTT
CASSLSTGGKLFF
>NA|TRBJ1-4|TRBV6-1|NA
TGTGCCAGCAGTGAACCCTTCGGGGCTGGTGAGGAACTGTTTTTT
CASSEPFGAGEELFF
>TRBD2|TRBJ2-7|TRBV5-1|NA
TGCGCCAGCAGCTCGAGGACTAGCGGGGGATACGAGCAGTACTTC
CASSSRTSGGYEQYF
>TRBD1|TRBJ2-5|TRBV5-8|NA
TGTGCCAGCAGCCCGGACAGGGTCGAACAGACCCAGTACTTC
CASSPDRVEQTQYF
>TRBD1|TRBJ2-7|TRBV5-1|NA
TGCGCCAGCAGCTTGGACGCAGGGGGCAACGAGCAGTACTTC
CASSLDAGGNEQYF
>NA|TRBJ1-2|TRBV27|NA
TGTGCCAGCAGTTTTCTAAAGGGCAGGGAGGGCTACACCTTC
CASSFLKGREGYTF
>TRBD2|TRBJ2-3|TRBV30|NA
TGTGCCTGGAGTGCGATAGCGGGGGGATGGGATACGCAGTATTTT
CAWSAIAGGWDTQYF
>NA|TRBJ2-7|TRBV2|NA
TGTGCCAGCAGTGTCAACAGGCGCTACGAGCAGTACTTC
CASSVNRRYEQYF
>NA|TRBJ1-2|TRBV7-2|NA
TGTGCCAGCAGCATATGGACAAACAGCTACACCTTC
CASSIWTNSYTF
>NA|TRBJ2-7|TRBV5-1|NA
TGCGCCAGCAGCTTGGACAGGGTGACCTACGAGCAGTACTTC
CASSLDRVTYEQYF
>TRBD1|TRBJ1-6|TRBV3-1/TRBV3-2|NA
TGTGCCAGCAGCCTGGGACAGTATAATTCACCCCTCCACTTT
CASSLGQYNSPLHF
>TRBD1|TRBJ2-3|TRBV11-2|NA
TGTGCCAGCACCCGAGACAGGGGGCTGGGCGATACGCAGTATTTT
CASTRDRGLGDTQYF
>NA|TRBJ1-1|TRBV30|NA
TGTGCCTGGAGAGGGGGCACTGAAGCTTTCTTT
CAWRGGTEAFF